These 31 T cell receptor beta chains share one sample of origin, sequenced in a study of blood T cell repertoires in COVID-19. Using immunoSEQ multiplex PCR, the repertoire was profiled, and TCRdb retains in-frame clones only, with some absent. The sample records 70,000 to 95,000 clones, approximately 90% being singletons. Sequenced: peripheral blood. Receptors were obtained from a man aged 45-65 years with COVID-19, enrolled during active disease.

This chain joins TRBV5-6 and TRBJ1-3; D gene unclear. The CDR3 is 15 amino acids. The V end lost 0 bases, the J end lost 2 bases, and 9 bases lay between the germline ends. Germline V gene data show CDR1 as SGHDT and CDR2 as YYEEEE. CDR3 coding DNA: TGTGCCAGCAGCTTGGGGTTACAACCTGGAAACACCATATATTTT. Amino acid sequence: CASSLGLQPGNTIYF.

The chain carries TRBV29-1 and TRBJ1-2; 10 bases line up with TRBD1. V was pared by 4 bases and J by 5 bases, with 1 base of the junction left unmatched. The CDR3 contains 12 residues. The V gene's germline CDR1 is SQVTM and CDR2 ANQGSEA. CDR3 DNA: TGCAGCGTTGGACAGGGGGCTTATGGCTACACCTTC. Translated, it gives CSVGQGAYGYTF.

This clone occurred once. This chain joins TRBV5-8 and TRBJ1-5; possible D gene TRBD1, 5 bases. V lost 1 base and J lost 2, with 13 bases in between. This CDR3 spans 16 amino acids. Germline V gene data show CDR1 as SGHTS and CDR2 as YDEGEE. The CDR3 protein is CASSLIGVWGNQPQHF. CDR3 DNA sequence: TGTGCCAGCAGCTTGATAGGGGTTTGGGGCAATCAGCCCCAGCATTTT.

The chain combines TRBV11-3 with TRBJ2-1, with 9 bases lining up with TRBD2. The CDR3 is 13 residues long. With V trimmed by 5 bases and J by 7 bases, 3 bases remained unmatched. The germline V gene has CDR1 SGHNT and CDR2 YENEEA. This chain's CDR3 is CASSTLAGNEQFF. The DNA of the CDR3 is TGTGCCAGCAGCACCCTAGCGGGAAATGAGCAGTTCTTC.

J is TRBJ1-5 and V is TRBV5-1, with D possibly being TRBD1 (5 bases). The CDR3 loop spans 13 amino acids. Germline CDR1 is SGHRS and CDR2 is YFSETQ. With 0 bases removed from V and 8 bases from J, the gap between germline ends came to 9 bases. The CDR3 region has the DNA TGCGCCAGCAGCTTGGAAGGGGCTAAGCCCCAGCATTTT. This sequence encodes CASSLEGAKPQHF.

This clone was picked up a small number of times. V usage is TRBV7-3 and J usage is TRBJ2-7; TRBD2 aligns across 12 bases. CDR1 SGHTA and CDR2 FQGTGA come from the germline V gene. CDR3 size: 16 residues. The J segment lost 7 bases and the V segment lost 3 bases, leaving 10 bases of the junction unmatched. The CDR3 region is CASSFIFGLAGLEQYV. The CDR3 nucleotides read TGTGCCAGCAGCTTTATTTTCGGACTAGCGGGATTAGAGCAGTACGTC.

The chain couples TRBV5-4 to TRBJ2-7, with TRBD2 matching 9 bases. The CDR3 extends over 16 amino acids. Per germline, CDR1 SGHNT and CDR2 YYREEE (reference sequence). Trimming at V came to 4 bases and at J to 0 bases, leaving 8 bases not matched to a gene. This CDR3 reads CASSLPNSGSSYEQYF. The CDR3 nucleotides read TGTGCCAGCAGCCTGCCAAATAGCGGGAGCTCCTACGAGCAGTACTTC.

This clone appeared once. CDR3 residues: CASSQLGTSGSLAKNIQYF. CDR3 coding DNA: TGTGCCAGCAGCCAGCTCGGGACTAGCGGGTCACTAGCCAAAAACATTCAGTACTTC. The chain recombines TRBV3-1 (or the pseudogene TRBV3-2) with TRBJ2-4, with 12 nucleotides matching TRBD2. From germline, CDR1 is LGHDT and CDR2 YNNKEL (reference sequence). The V and J ends lost 3 bases and 0 bases, in that order; junction bases with no gene match: 9. CDR3 length: 19 residues.

The chain couples TRBV6-5 to TRBJ2-7, with D unclear. Germline V lookup: CDR1 MNHEY, CDR2 SVGAGI. V was shortened by 2 bases and J by 4 bases, with 9 bases between the two germline ends. This CDR3 is 13 amino acids long. The CDR3 loop reads CASSYTVEYEQYF. The CDR3 DNA follows: TGTGCCAGCAGTTACACCGTCGAGTACGAGCAGTACTTC.

The chain uses TRBV12-3 or TRBV12-4 and TRBJ2-7; TRBD2 is a possible D gene (6 bases). The CDR3 has 13 amino acids. The V gene lost 6 bases and the J gene lost 2 bases, with 11 bases spanning the gap. The DNA of the CDR3 is TGTGCCAGCAGGGGTAGCGGAACCTACGAGCAGTACTTC. Translation: CASRGSGTYEQYF.

This rearrangement joins TRBV9 to TRBJ1-4; TRBD1 might be the D (6 bases). V lost 2 bases to trimming and J lost 8 bases, with 13 bases between them. The CDR3 is 14 amino acids. The germline gives CDR1 SGDLS, CDR2 YYNGEE. In nucleotides, the CDR3 is TGTGCCAGCAGCGTTGCCAGCGGGGGCGAAAAACTGTTTTTT. Translation: CASSVASGGEKLFF.

The chain is built from TRBV14 and TRBJ1-1, with 9 nucleotides matching TRBD1. J gave up 3 bases and V 3 bases, and 8 bases lay outside the gene matches. Germline-derived CDR1 and CDR2 are SGHDN and FVKESK. The CDR3 totals 16 residues. CDR3 nucleotides: TGTGCCAGCAGCCACCGGACAGGGGCGGTGGACACTGAAGCTTTCTTT. It codes for CASSHRTGAVDTEAFF.

The chain has TRBV4-1 and TRBJ2-5; 8 bases match TRBD1. Trimming took 1 base from V and 0 from J; bases not matched to a gene: 4. Germline CDR1 and CDR2: MGHRA and YSYEKL. This CDR3 comprises 16 residues. CDR3 in DNA: TGCGCCAGCAGCCAAGGTGACAGGGGCAACCAAGAGACCCAGTACTTC. Translation gives CASSQGDRGNQETQYF.

The gene calls are TRBV3-1 (or the pseudogene TRBV3-2) and TRBJ1-5; maybe TRBD1 (5 bases). V lost 1 base and J 2 bases, leaving 9 bases between the germline ends. From germline, CDR1 is LGHDT and CDR2 YNNKEL (reference sequence). CDR3 length equals 15 residues. The CDR3 reads CASSQGRGGNQPQHF. The CDR3 DNA is TGTGCCAGCAGCCAAGGGAGGGGCGGCAATCAGCCCCAGCATTTT.

The chain has TRBV28 and TRBJ1-5; TRBD1 might be the D (5 bases). V lost 1 base to trimming and J lost 0 bases, with 7 bases between them. This CDR3 is built from 15 residues. The germline gives CDR1 MDHEN, CDR2 SYDVKM. In DNA form, the CDR3 reads TGTGCCAGCAGTTTATCGGGGGATAGCAATCAGCCCCAGCATTTT. This codes for CASSLSGDSNQPQHF.

This chain connects TRBV2 to TRBJ2-7; 11 bases fit TRBD1. Per the germline V gene, CDR1 is SNHLY and CDR2 is FYNNEI. This CDR3 spans 14 amino acids. J lost 3 bases, V lost 6 bases, and 4 bases had no gene match. The CDR3 protein is CASSGGTGGYEQYF. The CDR3 bases are TGTGCCAGCAGCGGCGGGACAGGGGGCTACGAGCAGTACTTC.

The chain recombines TRBV15 with TRBJ2-6; D is possibly TRBD2 (7 bases). This CDR3 region has 14 residues. V lost 8 bases and J 4 bases, leaving 12 bases between the germline ends. Germline lookup yields CDR1 LNHNV and CDR2 YYDKDF (reference sequence). The DNA for the CDR3 is TGTGCCACCGGGGGGGGCTCAGGGGCCAACGTCCTGACTTTC. This codes for CATGGGSGANVLTF.

This clone appeared once. V usage is TRBV10-3 and J usage is TRBJ2-3, with 9 bases fitting TRBD1. The CDR3 covers 18 residues. Germline-derived CDR1 and CDR2 are ENHRY and SYGVKD. V shed 6 bases, J shed 0 bases, and the junction held 13 bases outside the gene matches. The CDR3 sequence is CAIRDISRQGESTDTQYF. In DNA, the CDR3 is TGTGCCATCAGAGACATCTCGAGACAGGGGGAAAGCACAGATACGCAGTATTTT.

The CDR3 region has the DNA TGTGCCAGCAGGCTACCCAATTCCTACGAGCAGTACTTC. Encoded protein: CASRLPNSYEQYF. The chain couples TRBV28 to TRBJ2-7; D unresolved. Trimming took off 6 bases at V and 1 base at J, with 10 bases between the two ends. CDR1 and CDR2 from the germline V gene are MDHEN and SYDVKM. The CDR3 has 13 residues.

The chain combines TRBV7-2 with TRBJ2-7; D is ambiguous. V was trimmed by 5 bases and J by 2 bases, leaving 10 bases between them. Germline V lookup: CDR1 SGHTA, CDR2 FQGNSA. CDR3 length: 13 amino acids. In DNA, the CDR3 is TGTGCCAGCAGCGCCTTCAGAACCTACGAGCAGTACGTC. It yields the protein CASSAFRTYEQYV.

The V gene is TRBV6-5, the J gene TRBJ1-2, with D possibly TRBD1 on 6 matching bases. The V end lost 4 bases, the J end lost 5 bases, and 17 bases lay between the germline ends. CDR1 is MNHEY and CDR2 is SVGAGI in the germline V gene. The CDR3 sequence is 15 residues long. CDR3: CASSSAGAREYGYTF. CDR3 nucleotides: TGTGCCAGCAGTTCCGCAGGGGCTCGTGAATATGGCTACACCTTC.

V usage is TRBV6-5 and J usage is TRBJ2-3; 10 nucleotides line up with TRBD1. Germline-derived CDR1 and CDR2 are MNHEY and SVGAGI. V lost 2 bases and J lost 5; bases outside the gene matches: 1. The CDR3 has 14 residues. For the CDR3, the DNA is TGTGCCAGCAGTTACAGGGACAGGGGAGATACGCAGTATTTT. Amino acid sequence: CASSYRDRGDTQYF.

The CDR3 nucleotides read TGTGCCAGCAGTGCGACTAGCGGGACCTCCCGCGAGCAGTACTTC. It encodes CASSATSGTSREQYF. The J gene is TRBJ2-7, the V gene TRBV2; 11 bases match TRBD2. V was pared by 4 bases and J by 6 bases, with 8 bases of the junction left unmatched. Germline CDR1 and CDR2: SNHLY and FYNNEI. CDR3 length: 15 amino acids.

The gene calls are TRBV10-2 and TRBJ2-6; D remains ambiguous. CDR1 is WSHSY, CDR2 SAAADI, per germline. The germline V and J ends were trimmed by 2 bases and 4 bases, with 3 bases remaining between them. The CDR3 runs 13 residues. The CDR3 is CASSERGANVLTF. In DNA form, the CDR3 reads TGCGCCAGCAGTGAGCGGGGGGCCAACGTCCTGACTTTC.

V is TRBV19 and J is TRBJ1-6, with D uncertain. This CDR3 spans 14 amino acids. The germline V gene encodes CDR1 LNHDA and CDR2 SQIVND (reference sequence). Trimming cost V 1 base and J 10 bases, with 11 bases left between them. CDR3 sequence: CASSIGSDGSPLHF. Here the CDR3 DNA reads TGTGCCAGTAGTATAGGGTCCGACGGGTCACCCCTCCACTTT.

The chain carries TRBV6-1 and TRBJ2-7, with a tentative D call TRBD1 (7 bases). V lost 3 bases and J 1 base, leaving 16 bases between the germline ends. CDR1 and CDR2 (germline): MNHNS, SASEGT. There are 16 residues in the CDR3. The CDR3 nucleotides read TGTGCCAGCAGTGACGGGGGACAGCTGGTATCCTACGAGCAGTACTTC. Its protein is CASSDGGQLVSYEQYF.

The rearrangement links TRBV2 to TRBJ1-3, with a tentative D call TRBD1 (6 bases). CDR3 length equals 17 residues. Germline V gene lookup returns CDR1 SNHLY and CDR2 FYNNEI. V dropped 3 bases and J dropped 3 bases, with 18 bases sitting between them. CDR3 in amino acids: CASSDQGSGGGGNTIYF. CDR3 DNA: TGTGCCAGCAGTGACCAGGGGTCGGGGGGAGGTGGAAACACCATATATTTT. Based on the CDR3 plus reference TRBV2 and TRBJ1-3, the full variable domain is EPEVTQTPSHQVTQMGQEVILRCVPISNHLYFYWYRQILGQKVEFLVSFYNNEISEKSEIFDDQFSVERPDGSNFTLKIRSTKLEDSAMYFCASSDQGSGGGGNTIYFGEGSWLTVV.

The J gene is TRBJ1-1, the V gene TRBV28; D possibly corresponds to TRBD1 (6 bases). V gave up 8 bases and J gave up 0 bases, with 13 bases separating them. The V gene's germline CDR1 is MDHEN and CDR2 SYDVKM. CDR3 length equals 14 residues. Here the CDR3 reads CASLPGQMNTEAFF. CDR3 nucleotides: TGTGCCAGCCTTCCCGGACAGATGAACACTGAAGCTTTCTTT.

This chain's CDR3 is CASRPTSGSYEQYV. DNA of the CDR3: TGTGCCAGTAGGCCGACTAGCGGGAGCTACGAGCAGTACGTC. The chain uses TRBV19 and TRBJ2-7; TRBD2 matches 12 bases. The CDR3 totals 14 residues. J was trimmed by 3 bases and V by 6 bases; bases with no gene match: 3. Germline V gives CDR1 LNHDA, CDR2 SQIVND (reference sequence).

The chain uses TRBV21-1 and TRBJ2-3; the D call of TRBD2 is as the table states it, not checked on the DNA. TRBV21-1 is listed as a pseudogene. The length of the CDR3 is 17 residues. The CDR3 DNA reads as TGTGCCAGCAGCTTTTATAGCGGGCCCTCTAGCACAGATACGCAGTATTTT. This sequence encodes CASSFYSGPSSTDTQYF.

This chain joins TRBV30 and TRBJ2-3; 8 bases line up with TRBD2. CDR3 size: 14 residues. V shed 0 bases and J 6 bases; nucleotides not matched to a gene: 5. CDR1 is GTSNPN and CDR2 is SVGIG in the germline V gene (reference sequence). As DNA, the CDR3 is TGTGCCTGGAGTGTACTAGCGGTGGGGGATACGCAGTATTTT. This translates into CAWSVLAVGDTQYF.